Given below is one T cell receptor beta chain in context. Its antigen is unknown. The data belong to a study of cytomegalovirus exposure and HLA in healthy donors. Study-wide background: Among the 300 to 450 genotyped donors, 81% were placed in the Caucasian-associated ancestry cluster. Study observations and caveats: The likely explanation for a cluster of highly shared sequence variants was sequencing artifact.

It was with 60 Vbeta and 13 Jbeta primers that the PCR ran. Using immunoSEQ multiplex PCR, the repertoire was profiled, and TCRdb retains in-frame clones only, with some absent. Among 150,000 or so clones listed, 80% to 90% were seen once. This receptor was identified in a man between 18 and 35 years old in good health and CMV-seropositive. The sample comprised PBMCs.

CDR3 in DNA: TGTGCCAGCACTTACAGGGTAAACCACGAGCAGTACTTC. Its translation is CASTYRVNHEQYF. The chain combines TRBV28 with TRBJ2-7, with TRBD1 as a possible D gene (6 bases). Germline CDR1 MDHEN, CDR2 SYDVKM. The CDR3 totals 13 residues. The V and J ends lost 7 bases and 5 bases respectively, with 15 bases between them.